These 23 T cell receptor beta chains came from one sample sequenced in a study of cytomegalovirus exposure and HLA in healthy donors. PCR was performed using 60 Vbeta and 13 Jbeta primers. TCRdb's table, derived via immunoSEQ multiplex PCR, lists solely in-frame clones and lacks some. The table records roughly 200,000 clones, less than 85% of them present only once. Sequenced material: PBMCs. The origin of the receptors is a boy aged 10-17 years in good health and CMV-seronegative.

This chain uses TRBV19 with TRBJ2-7; 7 bases line up with TRBD2. J gave up 5 bases and V 2 bases, and 3 bases lay outside the gene matches. The CDR3 runs 13 residues. Germline V gives CDR1 LNHDA, CDR2 SQIVND (reference sequence). The DNA of the CDR3 is TGTGCCAGTAGTATAAAGCGGGAACACGAGCAGTACTTC. Its translation is CASSIKREHEQYF.

V is TRBV28 and J is TRBJ1-4, with TRBD1 matching over 11 bases. Germline V lookup: CDR1 MDHEN, CDR2 SYDVKM. V was clipped by 5 bases and J by 8 bases; unmatched bases: 7. The CDR3 extends over 15 amino acids. The CDR3 DNA reads TGTGCCAGCAGTCCGTCGGGACAGGGGGACGAAAAACTGTTTTTT. Translating gives CASSPSGQGDEKLFF.

This chain uses TRBV27 with TRBJ1-1, with 8 positions matching TRBD1. V shed 4 bases and J 2 bases; nucleotides not matched to a gene: 6. Germline V gives CDR1 MNHEY, CDR2 SMNVEV (reference sequence). The CDR3 totals 15 residues. CDR3 coding DNA: TGTGCCAGCAGTTCCTCGGGACAGGCCAACACTGAAGCTTTCTTT. Amino acid sequence: CASSSSGQANTEAFF.

The rearrangement uses TRBV30 and TRBJ1-5; TRBD1 matches 10 bases. Germline V gene sequence: CDR1 GTSNPN, CDR2 SVGIG (reference sequence). The CDR3 is made up of 14 amino acids. Losses at the gene ends were 6 bases for V and 2 bases for J; bases not matched to a gene: 4. CDR3 sequence (DNA): TGTGCCTGTTCCGGGACAGGGGGCAATCAGCCCCAGCATTTT. It yields the protein CACSGTGGNQPQHF. Supplemented by reference TRBV30 and TRBJ1-5, the full variable domain reads SQTIHQWPATLVQPVGSPLSLECTVEGTSNPNLYWYRQAAGRGLQLLFYSVGIGQISSEVPQNLSASRPQDRQFILSSKKLLLSDSGFYLCACSGTGGNQPQHFGDGTRLSIL.

The chain has TRBV4-3 and TRBJ1-2; D is perhaps TRBD1 (5 bases). CDR3 length: 15 amino acids. Germline CDR1 LGHNA, CDR2 YSLEER. V shed 0 bases and J shed 5 bases, with 13 bases lying between them. CDR3 in amino acids: CASSQESPRAYGYTF. Here the CDR3 DNA reads TGCGCCAGCAGCCAAGAGTCGCCCAGGGCATATGGCTACACCTTC.

This sequence joins TRBV7-9 and TRBJ2-1, with a possible D match to TRBD2 (5 bases). V shed 5 bases and J shed 0 bases, with 17 bases lying between them. The germline V gene has CDR1 SEHNR and CDR2 FQNEAQ (reference sequence). The CDR3 has 17 residues. The CDR3 nucleotides read TGTGCCAGCAGCCCCGACCCGCCTAGCATCTCCTACAATGAGCAGTTCTTC. Encoded protein: CASSPDPPSISYNEQFF.

This clone was detected only once. The chain carries TRBV13 and TRBJ2-7; 10 bases align to TRBD1. The CDR3 is 14 residues long. The V gene end was trimmed by 5 bases and the J gene end by 10 bases; junction bases not matched to a gene: 11. In germline, CDR1 is PRHDT, CDR2 FYEKMQ (reference sequence). CDR3 loop: CASSPGTGVLGQYF. DNA for the CDR3: TGTGCCAGCAGCCCCGGGACAGGGGTTCTTGGACAGTACTTC.

To note about this clone: At one end the junction does not follow the germline gene, possibly because of a read error. This chain uses TRBV7-9 with TRBJ2-3; 10 nucleotides line up with TRBD2. This CDR3 region has 18 residues. Germline V gene sequence: CDR1 SEHNR, CDR2 FQNEAQ (reference sequence). The CDR3 is CSSSSKIQTSGFTDTQYF. CDR3 DNA sequence: TGTTCCAGCAGCTCTAAGATTCAGACTAGCGGGTTCACAGATACGCAGTATTTT.

The chain is built from TRBV5-4 and TRBJ2-7; the match to TRBD1 covers 7 bases. This CDR3 is 14 amino acids long. CDR1 and CDR2 (germline): SGHNT, YYREEE (reference sequence). This CDR3 is CASSLSNRDSPLLV. In nucleotides, the CDR3 is TGTGCCAGCAGCTTGTCGAACCGGGACAGTCCTCTGTTGGTC.

The rearrangement uses TRBV27 and TRBJ2-2; 7 bases agree with TRBD1. Losses at the gene ends were 6 bases for V and 2 bases for J; bases not matched to a gene: 9. Germline values: CDR1 MNHEY, CDR2 SMNVEV (reference sequence). The CDR3 totals 16 residues. CDR3 in DNA: TGTGCCAGCAGCCGATCCGGGACAGTAAACACCGGGGAGCTGTTTTTT. It is translated as CASSRSGTVNTGELFF.

CDR3 bases: TGTGCCAGCAGCGAAGACAGGGGGCGCAGAATGCCCGACACTGAAGCTTTCTTT. It translates to CASSEDRGRRMPDTEAFF. V usage is TRBV5-4 and J usage is TRBJ1-1; 10 positions agree with TRBD1. The CDR3 is made up of 18 amino acids. Trimming removed 4 bases from V and 3 bases from J; junction bases left unmatched: 15. From germline, CDR1 is SGHNT and CDR2 YYREEE (reference sequence).

This chain connects TRBV13 to TRBJ1-1, with D possibly matching TRBD1 (6 bases). The V and J ends lost 5 bases and 7 bases respectively, with 17 bases between them. This CDR3 has 14 amino acids. From germline, CDR1 is PRHDT and CDR2 FYEKMQ (reference sequence). The CDR3 spells CASSPSRQAYEAFF. Here the CDR3 DNA reads TGTGCCAGCAGCCCCTCTCGACAGGCATATGAAGCTTTCTTT.

This clone came up once. The J gene is TRBJ2-2, the V gene TRBV30; tentatively, D is TRBD2 (7 bases). CDR1 GTSNPN and CDR2 SVGIG come from the germline V gene (reference sequence). V was shortened by 5 bases and J by 6 bases, with 13 bases between the two germline ends. CDR3 length: 13 residues. The CDR3 DNA reads as TGTGCCTGGGCTACAGGGAGGGCCGGGGAGCTGTTTTTT. Protein product: CAWATGRAGELFF.

The CDR3 region is CASSRGGTDTQYF. Here the CDR3 DNA reads TGTGCCAGCAGCCGGGGGGGCACAGATACGCAGTATTTT. The chain combines TRBV5-4 with TRBJ2-3, with TRBD2 matching 7 bases. This CDR3 contains 13 residues. The J segment lost 1 base and the V segment lost 4 bases, leaving 0 bases of the junction unmatched. Germline-derived CDR1 and CDR2 are SGHNT and YYREEE (reference sequence).

The chain uses TRBV30 and TRBJ2-7, with TRBD1 as a possible D gene (6 bases). The V gene lost 2 bases and the J gene lost 5 bases, with 13 bases spanning the gap. Germline V gene lookup returns CDR1 GTSNPN and CDR2 SVGIG (reference sequence). The CDR3 consists of 13 residues. The CDR3 DNA reads TGTGCCTGGAGTTGGGGGCAGGGCCACGAGCAGTACTTC. This sequence encodes CAWSWGQGHEQYF.

This clone was picked up a small number of times. The genes are TRBV5-1 and TRBJ2-7, with D possibly matching TRBD2 (6 bases). The CDR3 runs 14 residues. V gave up 4 bases and J gave up 0 bases, with 11 bases separating them. Per the germline V gene, CDR1 is SGHRS and CDR2 is YFSETQ. CDR3 in amino acids: CASSLSGNSYEQYF. The CDR3 coding sequence is TGCGCCAGCAGCCTTAGCGGAAACTCCTACGAGCAGTACTTC. Supplemented by reference TRBV5-1 and TRBJ2-7, the full variable domain reads KAGVTQTPRYLIKTRGQQVTLSCSPISGHRSVSWYQQTPGQGLQFLFEYFSETQRNKGNFPGRFSGRQFSNSRSEMNVSTLELGDSALYLCASSLSGNSYEQYFGPGTRLTVT.

For this clone: The same CDR3 also results from other DNA sequences found in this sample. The chain carries TRBV2 and TRBJ1-6; 7 bases agree with TRBD1. Germline values: CDR1 SNHLY, CDR2 FYNNEI. This CDR3 is built from 18 residues. After removal of 2 bases from V and 3 bases from J, the junction contained 10 bases not matched to a gene. The CDR3 nucleotides read TGTGCCAGCAGTGAACCGCCCGGGGACAGATTCTATAATTCACCCCTCCACTTT. Residues: CASSEPPGDRFYNSPLHF.

V gene TRBV5-1 combines with J gene TRBJ2-1, with TRBD2 identical over 9 bases. This CDR3 region has 17 residues. Germline-derived CDR1 and CDR2 are SGHRS and YFSETQ. After removal of 0 bases from V and 8 bases from J, the junction contained 12 bases not matched to a gene. The CDR3 DNA sequence: TGCGCCAGCAGCTTGGAGGGGATAGCTAGCGGGGCGTATGAGCAGTTCTTC. This sequence encodes CASSLEGIASGAYEQFF.

The rearrangement joins TRBV29-1 to TRBJ2-7, with 7 bases identical to TRBD2. Looked up from germline, CDR1 is SQVTM and CDR2 is ANQGSEA. V lost 7 bases to trimming and J lost 0 bases; unmatched junction nucleotides: 12. This CDR3 is 15 amino acids long. This CDR3 reads CSGRKGVAGSYEQYF. The CDR3 DNA sequence: TGCAGCGGTAGAAAAGGAGTAGCGGGCTCCTACGAGCAGTACTTC.

The chain recombines TRBV5-6 with TRBJ1-2, with unresolved D. Germline CDR1 and CDR2: SGHDT and YYEEEE. The CDR3 covers 16 residues. With 1 base removed from V and 3 bases from J, the gap between germline ends came to 16 bases. The CDR3 DNA is TGTGCCAGCAGCTTGCTCTTTCGGCAGGAATACTATGGCTACACCTTC. Translating gives CASSLLFRQEYYGYTF.

This CDR3 is CASSSTPSGGRTGELFF. CDR3 nucleotides: TGTGCCAGCAGCTCCACCCCTAGCGGGGGGCGCACCGGGGAGCTGTTTTTT. The chain is built from TRBV7-3 and TRBJ2-2; 11 bases align to TRBD2. Germline assignment: CDR1 SGHTA and CDR2 FQGTGA. The CDR3 has 17 amino acids. After removal of 4 bases from V and 4 bases from J, the junction contained 8 bases not matched to a gene.

The rearrangement links TRBV11-2 to TRBJ1-1; maybe TRBD1 (6 bases). The V end was cut by 7 bases, the J end by 4 bases, with 13 bases between. The germline gives CDR1 SGHAT, CDR2 FQNNGV. There are 13 residues in the CDR3. The CDR3 is CASIQRGGTEAFF. The CDR3 nucleotides read TGTGCCAGCATCCAACGAGGGGGCACTGAAGCTTTCTTT.

The genes are TRBV9 and TRBJ1-1; 8 bases are a match to TRBD1. Germline CDR1 is SGDLS and CDR2 is YYNGEE. The CDR3 totals 15 residues. Trimming at V came to 4 bases and at J to 4 bases, leaving 9 bases not matched to a gene. The CDR3 region has the DNA TGTGCCAGCAGCTCTCATAATACAGGGGGCACTGAAGCTTTCTTT. It translates to CASSSHNTGGTEAFF.